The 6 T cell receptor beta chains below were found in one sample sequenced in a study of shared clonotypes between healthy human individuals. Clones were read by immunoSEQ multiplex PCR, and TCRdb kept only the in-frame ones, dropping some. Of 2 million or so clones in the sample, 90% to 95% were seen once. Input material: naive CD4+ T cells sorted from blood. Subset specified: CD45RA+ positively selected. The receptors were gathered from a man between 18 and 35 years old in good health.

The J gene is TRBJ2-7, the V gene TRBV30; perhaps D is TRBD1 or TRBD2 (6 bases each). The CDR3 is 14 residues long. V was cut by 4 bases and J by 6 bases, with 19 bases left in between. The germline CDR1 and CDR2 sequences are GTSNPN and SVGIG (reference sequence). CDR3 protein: CAWKKGGVSGEQYF. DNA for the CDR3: TGTGCCTGGAAGAAGGGGGGCGTTTCTGGCGAGCAGTACTTC.

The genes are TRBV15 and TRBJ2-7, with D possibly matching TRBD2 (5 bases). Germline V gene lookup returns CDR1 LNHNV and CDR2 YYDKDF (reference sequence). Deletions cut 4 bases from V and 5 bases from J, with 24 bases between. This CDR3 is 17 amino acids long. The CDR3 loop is CATSMSRWEIRGNEQYF. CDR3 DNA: TGTGCCACCAGCATGTCGAGGTGGGAAATTCGAGGGAACGAGCAGTACTTC.

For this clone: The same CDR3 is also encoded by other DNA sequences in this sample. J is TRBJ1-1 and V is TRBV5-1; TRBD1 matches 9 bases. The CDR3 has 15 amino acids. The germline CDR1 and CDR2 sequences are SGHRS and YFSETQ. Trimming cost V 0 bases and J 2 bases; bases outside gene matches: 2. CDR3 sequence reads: CASSLGDRANTEAFF. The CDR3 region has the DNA TGCGCCAGCAGCTTGGGGGACAGGGCCAACACTGAAGCTTTCTTT.

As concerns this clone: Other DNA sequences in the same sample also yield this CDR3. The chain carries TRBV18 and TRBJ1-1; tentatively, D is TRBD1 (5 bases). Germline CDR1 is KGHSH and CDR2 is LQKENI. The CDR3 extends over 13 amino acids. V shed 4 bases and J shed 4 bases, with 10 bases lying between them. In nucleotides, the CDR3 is TGTGCCAGCTCACTCCCTGGGGGCACTGAAGCTTTCTTT. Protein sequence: CASSLPGGTEAFF.

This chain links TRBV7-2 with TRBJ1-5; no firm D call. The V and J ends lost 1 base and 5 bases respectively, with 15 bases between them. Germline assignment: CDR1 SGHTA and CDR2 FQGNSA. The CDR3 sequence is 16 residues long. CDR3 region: CASSLDGRLKYQPQHF. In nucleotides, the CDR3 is TGTGCCAGCAGCTTAGATGGCAGGTTGAAGTATCAGCCCCAGCATTTT. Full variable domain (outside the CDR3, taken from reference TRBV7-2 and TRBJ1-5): GAGVSQSPSNKVTEKGKDVELRCDPISGHTALYWYRQSLGQGLEFLIYFQGNSAPDKSGLPSDRFSAERTGGSVSTLTIQRTQQEDSAVYLCASSLDGRLKYQPQHFGDGTRLSIL.

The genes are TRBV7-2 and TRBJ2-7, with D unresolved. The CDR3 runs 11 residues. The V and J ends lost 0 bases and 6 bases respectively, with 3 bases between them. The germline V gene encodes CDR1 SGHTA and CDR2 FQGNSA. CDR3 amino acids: CASSLAVEQYF. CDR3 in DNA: TGTGCCAGCAGCTTAGCCGTCGAGCAGTACTTC.